This record covers a single T cell receptor beta chain. Its antigen is unknown. The data were produced by immunoSEQ multiplex PCR, yet TCRdb's version contains in-frame clones alone and is incomplete. The sample holds about 8,700 clones, around two thirds seen once. Germline CDR1 and CDR2: GTSNPN and SVGIG (reference sequence). Germline trimming cut 1 base from V and 4 bases from J; bases unmatched to any gene: 5. This CDR3 comprises 15 residues. The sample comes from a study of chemoradiotherapy in HPV16-positive cancers. Study context: Two HPV16-positive patients' cells yielded candidate HPV-specific clones and common motifs.

Overall study results and limits: During treatment, candidate HPV-specific clones and E7-related motifs expanded in tumor. HPV-specific T cells were functionally defined from only two HPV16-positive patients.

Over chemoradiotherapy, repertoires were sampled more than once. This clonotype was sampled from a human donor with HPV-associated anogenital cancer. Sampling was performed from a patient who underwent chemoradiotherapy. The J gene is TRBJ2-7, the V gene TRBV30, with TRBD1 identical over 12 bases. CDR3 in amino acids: CAWSARGQGAYEQYF. In DNA form, the CDR3 reads TGTGCCTGGAGTGCTCGGGGACAGGGGGCTTACGAGCAGTACTTC.